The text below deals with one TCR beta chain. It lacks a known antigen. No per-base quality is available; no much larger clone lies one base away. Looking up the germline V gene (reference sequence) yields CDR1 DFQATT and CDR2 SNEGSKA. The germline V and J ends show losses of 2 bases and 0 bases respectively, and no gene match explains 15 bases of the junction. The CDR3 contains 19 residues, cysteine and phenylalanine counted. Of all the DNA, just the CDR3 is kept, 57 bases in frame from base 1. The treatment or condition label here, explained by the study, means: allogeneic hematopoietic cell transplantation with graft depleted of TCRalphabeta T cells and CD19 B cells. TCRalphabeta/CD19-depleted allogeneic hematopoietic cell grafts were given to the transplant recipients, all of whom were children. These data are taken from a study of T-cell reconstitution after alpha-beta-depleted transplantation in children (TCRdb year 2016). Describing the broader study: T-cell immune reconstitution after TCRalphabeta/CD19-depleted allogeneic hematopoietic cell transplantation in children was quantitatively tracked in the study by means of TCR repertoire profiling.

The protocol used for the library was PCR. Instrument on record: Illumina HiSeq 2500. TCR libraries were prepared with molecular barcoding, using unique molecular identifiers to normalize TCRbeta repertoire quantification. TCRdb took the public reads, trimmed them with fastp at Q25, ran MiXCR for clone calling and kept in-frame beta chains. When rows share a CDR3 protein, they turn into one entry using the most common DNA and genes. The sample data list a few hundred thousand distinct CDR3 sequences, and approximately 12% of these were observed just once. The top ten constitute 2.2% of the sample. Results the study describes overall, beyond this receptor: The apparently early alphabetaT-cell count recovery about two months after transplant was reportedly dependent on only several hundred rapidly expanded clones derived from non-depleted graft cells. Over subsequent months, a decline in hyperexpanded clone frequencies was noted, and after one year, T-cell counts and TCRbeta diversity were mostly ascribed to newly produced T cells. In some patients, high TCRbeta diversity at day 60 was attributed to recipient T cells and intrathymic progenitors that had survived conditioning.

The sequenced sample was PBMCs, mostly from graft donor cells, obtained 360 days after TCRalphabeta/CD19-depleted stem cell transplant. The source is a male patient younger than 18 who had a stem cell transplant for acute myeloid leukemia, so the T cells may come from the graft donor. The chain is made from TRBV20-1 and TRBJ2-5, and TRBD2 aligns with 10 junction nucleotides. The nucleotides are TGCAGTGCTAGACTCCATTTCTGGGTAGCGGGAGGCCACCAAGAGACCCAGTACTTC. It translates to CSARLHFWVAGGHQETQYF.